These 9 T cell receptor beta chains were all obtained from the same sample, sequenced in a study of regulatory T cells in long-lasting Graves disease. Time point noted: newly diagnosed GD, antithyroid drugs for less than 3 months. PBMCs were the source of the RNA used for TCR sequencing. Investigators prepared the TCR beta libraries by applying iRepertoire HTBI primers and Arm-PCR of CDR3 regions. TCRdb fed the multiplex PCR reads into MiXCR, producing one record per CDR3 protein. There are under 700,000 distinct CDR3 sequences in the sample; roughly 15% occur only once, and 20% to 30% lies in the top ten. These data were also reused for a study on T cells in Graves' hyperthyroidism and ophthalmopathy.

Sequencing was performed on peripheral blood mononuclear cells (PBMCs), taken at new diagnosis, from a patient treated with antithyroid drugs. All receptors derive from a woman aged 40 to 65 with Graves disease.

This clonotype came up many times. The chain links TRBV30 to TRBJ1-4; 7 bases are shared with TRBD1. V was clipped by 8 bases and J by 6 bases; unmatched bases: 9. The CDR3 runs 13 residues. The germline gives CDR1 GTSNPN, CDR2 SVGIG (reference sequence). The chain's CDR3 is CAIGRGGDEKLFF. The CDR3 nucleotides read TGTGCCATCGGCAGGGGGGGAGATGAAAAACTGTTTTTT. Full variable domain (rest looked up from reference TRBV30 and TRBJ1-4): SQTIHQWPATLVQPVGSPLSLECTVEGTSNPNLYWYRQAAGRGLQLLFYSVGIGQISSEVPQNLSASRPQDRQFILSSKKLLLSDSGFYLCAIGRGGDEKLFFGSGTQLSVL.

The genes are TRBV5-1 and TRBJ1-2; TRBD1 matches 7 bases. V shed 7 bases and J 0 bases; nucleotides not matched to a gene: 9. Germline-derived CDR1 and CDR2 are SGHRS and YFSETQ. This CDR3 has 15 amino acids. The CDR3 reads CASQQGTSANYGYTF. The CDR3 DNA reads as TGCGCCAGCCAACAGGGGACTAGTGCTAACTATGGCTACACCTTC.

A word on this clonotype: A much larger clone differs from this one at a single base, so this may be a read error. This CDR3 is CASTSWGNEQSF. CDR3 DNA: TGTGCCAGCACCTCCTGGGGGAATGAGCAGTCCTTC. This rearrangement joins TRBV7-9 to TRBJ2-1, with D perhaps matching TRBD1 or TRBD2 (5 bases each). The CDR3 has 12 amino acids. Germline V CDR1 and CDR2: SEHNR, FQNEAQ (reference sequence).

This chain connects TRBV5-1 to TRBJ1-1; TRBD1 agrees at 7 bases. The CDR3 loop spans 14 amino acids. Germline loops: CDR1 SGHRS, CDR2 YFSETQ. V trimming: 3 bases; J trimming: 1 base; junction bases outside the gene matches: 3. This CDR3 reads CASSSRGENTEAFF. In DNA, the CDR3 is TGCGCCAGCAGCTCCAGGGGGGAGAACACTGAAGCTTTCTTT.

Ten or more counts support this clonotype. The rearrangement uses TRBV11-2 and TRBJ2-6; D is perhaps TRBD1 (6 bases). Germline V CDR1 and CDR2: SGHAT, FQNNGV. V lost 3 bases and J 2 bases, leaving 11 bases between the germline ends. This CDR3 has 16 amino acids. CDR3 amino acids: CASSFTTGAGANVLTF. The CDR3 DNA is TGTGCCAGCAGCTTCACGACAGGAGCTGGGGCCAACGTCCTGACTTTC.

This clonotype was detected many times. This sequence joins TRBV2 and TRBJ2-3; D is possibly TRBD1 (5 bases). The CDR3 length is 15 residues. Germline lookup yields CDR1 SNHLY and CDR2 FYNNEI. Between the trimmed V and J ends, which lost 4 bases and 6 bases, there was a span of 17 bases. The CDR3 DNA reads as TGTGCCAGCAGTGCTGGGGCAGGGCATGGCGATACGCAGTATTTT. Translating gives CASSAGAGHGDTQYF.

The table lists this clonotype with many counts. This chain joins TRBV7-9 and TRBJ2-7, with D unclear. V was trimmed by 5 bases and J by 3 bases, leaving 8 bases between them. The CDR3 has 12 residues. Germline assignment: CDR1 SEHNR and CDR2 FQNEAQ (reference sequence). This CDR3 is CASSVISYEQYF. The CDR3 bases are TGTGCCAGCAGCGTGATAAGCTACGAGCAGTACTTC.

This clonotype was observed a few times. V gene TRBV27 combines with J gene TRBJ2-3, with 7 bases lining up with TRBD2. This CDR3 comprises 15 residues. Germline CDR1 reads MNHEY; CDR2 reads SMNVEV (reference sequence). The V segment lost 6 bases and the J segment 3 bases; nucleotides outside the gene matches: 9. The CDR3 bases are TGTGCCAGCAGACCGACGGGGGGACGAACAGATACGCAGTATTTT. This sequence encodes CASRPTGGRTDTQYF.

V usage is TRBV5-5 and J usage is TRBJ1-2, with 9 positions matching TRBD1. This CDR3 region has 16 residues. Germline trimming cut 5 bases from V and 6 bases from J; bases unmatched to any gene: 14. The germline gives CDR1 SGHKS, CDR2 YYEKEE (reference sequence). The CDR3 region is CASSAIRDRVPDGYTF. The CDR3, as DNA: TGTGCCAGCAGTGCAATCCGGGACAGGGTGCCAGATGGCTACACCTTC. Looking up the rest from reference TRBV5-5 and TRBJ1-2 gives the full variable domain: DAGVTQSPTHLIKTRGQQVTLRCSPISGHKSVSWYQQVLGQGPQFIFQYYEKEERGRGNFPDRFSARQFPNYSSELNVNALLLGDSALYLCASSAIRDRVPDGYTFGSGTRLTVV.